This record looks at one T cell receptor (beta chain) sequence and its context. This clone appeared a few times. Its recognized antigen is unknown. Base qualities are not provided; no much larger clone lies one nucleotide away. This sample is part of a study of technical replicates of blood from a few donors (dated by TCRdb to about 2017). The CDR3 spans 12 residues, from the cysteine through the phenylalanine. The DNA shown is the 36-base CDR3, in frame from base 1. CDR1 and CDR2 (SEHNR, FQNEAQ) derive from the germline V gene (reference sequence). V is pared back by 5 bases and J by 3 bases, with 7 bases lying between the germline termini. The library came from the immunoSEQ multiplex PCR assay. TCRdb's version of the immuneACCESS table is confined to in-frame rearrangements and falls short of the full clone set. An unresolved V gene accounts for under half of the shortfall where checked; the remainder is of unknown origin. This sample comprises 75,000 to 95,000 clones, around 91% of them detected only once. About 0.41% of the sample is taken by the ten largest.

This receptor was taken from a human donor in good health. Sequences were obtained from T cells isolated from PBMCs. This chain joins TRBV7-9 to TRBJ1-1; matching of 6 bases hints at TRBD1 as the D gene. The DNA reads TGTGCCAGCAGCCGGACAGACACTGAAGCTTTCTTT. This translates into CASSRTDTEAFF.